The sequence of this T cell receptor (beta chain) was determined in a study of immune evolution from preneoplasia to lung adenocarcinoma. CDR3 length: 14 amino acids. Germline V gene data show CDR1 as SGDLS and CDR2 as YYNGEE. The trim removed 4 bases at V and 4 bases at J, leaving 5 bases unmatched. Profiling relied on immunoSEQ multiplex PCR, and the TCRdb table lists in-frame clones only, not all of them. Of about 2,500 clones listed, approximately 85% are singletons. This chain connects TRBV9 to TRBJ1-1; 9 bases are shared with TRBD1. Input material: FFPE normal lung tissue adjacent to the tumor. This TCR was recovered from a person aged 50-59 years with lung adenocarcinoma. CDR3 bases: TGTGCCAGCAGCCCACCGACAGGGGGCACTGAAGCTTTCTTT. Its translation is CASSPPTGGTEAFF. Full variable domain (rest looked up from reference TRBV9 and TRBJ1-1): DSGVTQTPKHLITATGQRVTLRCSPRSGDLSVYWYQQSLDQGLQFLIQYYNGEERAKGNILERFSAQQFPDLHSELNLSSLELGDSALYFCASSPPTGGTEAFFGQGTRLTVV.